This TCR beta chain was sequenced during a study of blood T cell repertoires in COVID-19 (dated by TCRdb to 2019 to 2021). A note on the overall study: Samples covering the acute and convalescent phases of COVID-19 were provided by collaborators in the United States, Italy and Spain. The prospective study material was composed of cDNA or gDNA derived from T cells, B-cell-depleted T cells, or PBMCs. Subjects who had been exposed to COVID-19, were actively infected with it, or had recovered from it provided the deeply sampled blood TCRbeta repertoires that made up the dataset. The repertoires were released in a freely available public database intended as a resource for research on the immune response to SARS-CoV-2. Samples came from the ongoing ImmuneRACE study (first 160 participants) plus 1,254 subjects from 6 global collaborators. Nearly every sample came with metadata listing a de-identified subject ID, COVID-19 status, age in years and sex. HLA class I and class II types, where available, came from metadata supplied by the sample provider rather than from assay-based typing.

General findings and caveats noted by the study authors: The quantity of clinical and demographic metadata differed by source and by participant and was supplied without curation.

The collaborating institutions used their own protocols to collect whole blood in K2EDTA tubes. Collaborator samples were shipped for TCRbeta analysis as frozen whole blood, isolated PBMCs, or DNA extracted from either sample type. Concerning this clone: No cognate antigen has been identified for it. Base qualities are not recorded, but no much larger clone differs from it by a single base.

The immunoSEQ Assay, a bias-controlled multiplex PCR, was used to amplify TCRbeta CDR3 regions from genomic DNA. As for the original processing: The number of nucleated cells in each sample was estimated from the amplification of reference gene primers within the assay. Sequence reads were collapsed and filtered to measure the absolute abundance of every unique TCRbeta CDR3 rearrangement. Productive Simpson clonality was computed per sample as the square root of Simpson's diversity index over productive rearrangements. TCRdb stores this immuneACCESS table with in-frame sequences only. Part of the clones is absent; in the studies checked, under half of the shortfall reflects unresolved V genes, and no reason is known for the rest. V and J calls and clone size follow that table, whereas D and trimming were derived from the DNA. This sample lists 25,000 to 35,000 clones; 78% were detected once. 35% of the sample rests with the top ten.

The CDR3 holds 16 amino acids from the cysteine to the phenylalanine. Only the CDR3 DNA is retained, 48 bases long and in frame from the first base. V ends up 5 bases short and J 7 bases short, with an unmatched junction base count of 15. As encoded in the germline V gene (reference sequence), CDR1 is LNHDA while CDR2 is SQIVND. Sequencing was performed on peripheral blood. The clonotype was recovered from a man older than 75 with acute or convalescent COVID-19. Here the chain combines TRBV19 and TRBJ2-7, and 9 bases in between align with TRBD1. The CDR3 protein is CASSAQTGTGIREQYF. The sequenced DNA: TGTGCCAGTAGTGCCCAGACCGGGACAGGGATCAGAGAGCAGTACTTC.